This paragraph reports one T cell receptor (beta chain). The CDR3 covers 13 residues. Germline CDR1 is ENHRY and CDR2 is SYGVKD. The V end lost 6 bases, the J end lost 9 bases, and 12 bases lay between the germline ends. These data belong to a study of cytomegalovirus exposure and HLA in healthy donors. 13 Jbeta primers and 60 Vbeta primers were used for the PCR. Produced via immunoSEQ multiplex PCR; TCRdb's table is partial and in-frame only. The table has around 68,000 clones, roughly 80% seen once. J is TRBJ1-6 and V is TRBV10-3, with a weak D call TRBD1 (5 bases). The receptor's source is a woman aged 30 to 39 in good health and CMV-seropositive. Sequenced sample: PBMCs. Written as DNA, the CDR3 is TGTGCCATCAGACAGGCTTCGGCTTCACCCCTCCACTTT. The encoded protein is CAIRQASASPLHF.